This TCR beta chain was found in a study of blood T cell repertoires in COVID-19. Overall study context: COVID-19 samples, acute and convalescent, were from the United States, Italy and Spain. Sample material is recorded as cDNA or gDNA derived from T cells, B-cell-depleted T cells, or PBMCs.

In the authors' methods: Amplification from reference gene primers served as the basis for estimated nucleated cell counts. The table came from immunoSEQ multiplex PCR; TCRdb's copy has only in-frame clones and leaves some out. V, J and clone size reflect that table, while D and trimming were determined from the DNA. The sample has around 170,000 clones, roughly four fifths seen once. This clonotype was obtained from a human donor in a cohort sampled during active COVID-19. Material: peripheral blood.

CDR3 bases: TGTGCCAGCAGCCGCGGGGCAGCGAATGAAAAACTGTTTTTT. It translates to CASSRGAANEKLFF. This sequence joins TRBV13 and TRBJ1-4, with a tentative D call TRBD1 (5 bases). In germline, CDR1 is PRHDT, CDR2 FYEKMQ (reference sequence). Deletions cut 5 bases from V and 5 bases from J, with 12 bases between. The CDR3 is made up of 14 amino acids.